Described below is a single T cell receptor beta chain sequence and its context. Authors' analysis steps: How many nucleated cells were present was estimated from reference gene primer amplification. Generated by immunoSEQ multiplex PCR, the TCRdb table keeps only in-frame clones and is missing some. The V and J calls and clone size were taken over from that table, and D and trimming were inferred from the DNA. The sample consists of over 200,000 clones, around nine tenths of them appearing once. Clinical history reported by participants formed the basis on which cohorts were assigned. People in the exposed group encountered a COVID-19 case within 2 weeks before entering the study. This entry comes from a study of blood T cell repertoires in COVID-19. Study information: T cells, B-cell-depleted T cells, or PBMCs supplied cDNA or gDNA.

The receptor comes from a woman under 40 who had been exposed to COVID-19. Sequencing input: PBMCs or T cells enriched from blood (not recorded which).

CDR3 protein: CASSLYRTSGNEQFF. The CDR3 DNA sequence: TGTGCCAGCAGCTTATACCGGACTAGCGGCAATGAGCAGTTCTTC. The V gene is TRBV11-1, the J gene TRBJ2-1; 10 nucleotides line up with TRBD2. Losses at the gene ends were 2 bases for V and 6 bases for J; bases not matched to a gene: 4. The CDR3 length is 15 residues. Germline CDR1 is SGHAT and CDR2 is FQDESV (reference sequence). Complete variable domain (other parts from reference TRBV11-1 and TRBJ2-1): EAEVAQSPRYKITEKSQAVAFWCDPISGHATLYWYRQILGQGPELLVQFQDESVVDDSQLPKDRFSAERLKGVDSTLKIQPAELGDSAMYLCASSLYRTSGNEQFFGPGTRLTVL.